This TCR beta chain is drawn from a study of cytomegalovirus exposure and HLA in healthy donors. Whole-study findings and limits: Reports credit the classifier with highly specific, highly sensitive diagnosis of cytomegalovirus status. Among the CMV-associated chains, three were confirmed in vitro as specific for CMV antigens. Subsequent analysis revealed that first-cohort TCR clusters tended to co-occur in the roughly 120 validation repertoires.

Clones were sequenced by immunoSEQ multiplex PCR, and TCRdb holds only the in-frame ones, with some missing. In the table there are 260,000 or so clones, about 90% of which are singletons. Germline V gene data show CDR1 as SGHVS and CDR2 as FNYEAQ. J lost 3 bases, V lost 2 bases, and 11 bases had no gene match. This CDR3 is 17 amino acids long. Points on this clone: The antigen is unknown.

Specimen: PBMCs. The rearrangement uses TRBV7-6 and TRBJ2-3, with 7 bases fitting TRBD2. The receptor's source is a woman aged 30 to 39 in good health and CMV-seronegative. In DNA form, the CDR3 reads TGTGCCAGCAGCTTATTAAGTATGGGGCGGGAGACAGATACGCAGTATTTT. Translating it yields CASSLLSMGRETDTQYF.